These T cell receptor beta chains were read from a single sample in a study of blood T cell repertoires in COVID-19. Clones were read by immunoSEQ multiplex PCR, and TCRdb kept only the in-frame ones, dropping some. The table records about 81,000 clones, almost 85% of them present only once. The sequenced sample was peripheral blood. The receptors shown here come from a human donor in a cohort sampled during active COVID-19. Both conserved end residues are part of each CDR3. A D gene is named only where the DNA matches it firmly. Clone size is given for some rows only: seen once, a few or many times, or a class if the clone is expanded.

V gene,clone size,D gene,J gene,CDR3 protein,CDR3 DNA
TRBV7-9,-,-,TRBJ1-2,CASSLREAVGGGYTF,TGTGCCAGCAGCTTACGGGAGGCCGTCGGCGGGGGCTACACCTTC
TRBV5-1,-,TRBD1,TRBJ1-1,CASSKTGPNTEAFF,TGCGCCAGCAGCAAGACAGGGCCGAACACTGAAGCTTTCTTT
TRBV6-6,-,TRBD1,TRBJ2-1,CASSNIRDRENEQFF,TGTGCCAGCAGTAATATACGGGACAGGGAAAATGAGCAGTTCTTC
TRBV13,-,-,TRBJ1-1,CASSFQQGREAFF,TGTGCCAGCAGCTTCCAACAGGGCAGGGAAGCTTTCTTT
TRBV2,-,TRBD1,TRBJ1-2,CASRRDRTNYGYTF,TGTGCCAGCAGAAGGGACAGAACTAACTATGGCTACACCTTC
TRBV5-4,-,-,TRBJ2-5,CAIQDSQETQYF,TGTGCCATCCAGGACAGCCAAGAGACCCAGTACTTC
TRBV19,-,-,TRBJ1-4,CASTRPGSYEKLFF,TGTGCCAGTACCCGGCCAGGGTCTTATGAAAAACTGTTTTTT
TRBV5-1,few,-,TRBJ1-6,CASSRAGPHNSPLHF,TGCGCCAGCAGCCGAGCAGGGCCCCACAATTCACCCCTCCACTTT
TRBV7-2,-,TRBD1,TRBJ2-7,CASSSRTGGIYEQYF,TGTGCCAGCAGCTCACGGACAGGGGGGATCTACGAGCAGTACTTC
TRBV27,-,-,TRBJ1-6,CASSPSGRTPLHF,TGTGCCAGCAGTCCATCGGGGAGGACACCCCTCCACTTT
TRBV14,-,-,TRBJ1-2,CASSQDLPGVGGYTF,TGTGCCAGCAGCCAAGATCTGCCAGGGGTCGGTGGCTACACCTTC
TRBV29-1,-,-,TRBJ2-3,CSGSDNTDTQYF,TGCAGCGGTAGCGACAACACAGATACGCAGTATTTT
TRBV5-6,-,-,TRBJ1-5,CASSLRGVNNQPQHF,TGTGCCAGCAGCTTGCGGGGGGTGAACAATCAGCCCCAGCATTTT
TRBV7-2,-,-,TRBJ2-5,CASSLSHRAGETQYF,TGTGCCAGCAGCTTATCCCACAGGGCAGGAGAGACCCAGTACTTC
TRBV6-6,-,TRBD2,TRBJ2-2,CAGWGGMDTGELFF,TGTGCCGGATGGGGAGGGATGGACACCGGGGAGCTGTTTTTT
TRBV12-3/TRBV12-4,-,-,TRBJ2-7,CASSATDTYEQYF,TGTGCCAGCAGCGCGACAGACACCTACGAGCAGTACTTC
TRBV19,-,-,TRBJ1-3,CASSIGKGDASGNTIYF,TGTGCCAGTAGTATAGGAAAGGGGGACGCCTCTGGAAACACCATATATTTT
TRBV5-4,-,TRBD1,TRBJ1-2,CASSLPGQKLFNYGYTF,TGTGCCAGCAGCTTGCCGGGACAGAAACTTTTTAACTATGGCTACACCTTC
TRBV5-1,-,-,TRBJ1-4,CASSLAGASTNEKLFF,TGCGCCAGCAGCTTGGCAGGGGCTAGCACTAATGAAAAACTGTTTTTT
TRBV5-1,-,-,TRBJ2-3,CASSLDGVSADTQYF,TGCGCCAGCAGCTTGGACGGGGTAAGCGCAGATACGCAGTATTTT
TRBV4-1,-,-,TRBJ1-1,CASSQISRNTEAFF,TGCGCCAGCAGCCAAATCTCCCGGAACACTGAAGCTTTCTTT
TRBV10-3,-,TRBD2,TRBJ2-3,CAIRGAGGFTDTQYF,TGTGCCATCAGGGGAGCGGGGGGGTTCACAGATACGCAGTATTTT
TRBV18,-,TRBD1,TRBJ1-2,CASSHVPGQGNYGYTF,TGTGCCAGCTCACACGTCCCGGGACAGGGAAACTATGGCTACACCTTC
TRBV6-6,-,-,TRBJ1-2,CASRQTGNYGYTF,TGTGCCAGCAGACAAACGGGTAACTATGGCTACACCTTC
TRBV6-5,-,TRBD1,TRBJ1-5,CASSQTGGNQPQHF,TGTGCCAGCAGTCAAACAGGGGGTAATCAGCCCCAGCATTTT
TRBV10-3,-,TRBD1,TRBJ1-3,CAINPGQGAGNTIYF,TGTGCCATCAATCCGGGACAGGGGGCTGGAAACACCATATATTTT
TRBV3-1/TRBV3-2,-,-,TRBJ2-1,CASSQDLWASSVYNEQFF,TGTGCCAGCAGCCAAGACCTTTGGGCTTCAAGTGTCTACAATGAGCAGTTCTTC
TRBV18,-,-,TRBJ2-7,CASSPGGLSYEQYF,TGTGCCAGCTCACCAGGCGGCCTCTCCTACGAGCAGTACTTC
TRBV11-3,-,TRBD1,TRBJ1-1,CASSLNQGATEAFF,TGTGCCAGCAGCTTAAACCAGGGGGCCACTGAAGCTTTCTTT
TRBV3-1/TRBV3-2,-,-,TRBJ2-6,CASSLLGQSAGANVLTF,TGTGCCAGCAGTCTCCTGGGGCAGTCGGCTGGGGCCAACGTCCTGACTTTC
TRBV7-2,-,TRBD1,TRBJ1-2,CASSQIRTGMIYTF,TGTGCCAGCAGCCAAATACGGACAGGGATGATCTACACCTTC
TRBV19,-,TRBD1,TRBJ2-2,CASSDRGGTGELFF,TGTGCCAGTTCGGACAGGGGAGGCACCGGGGAGCTGTTTTTT
TRBV5-5,-,-,TRBJ2-6,CASSPRVGSGANVLTF,TGTGCCAGCAGCCCGCGGGTAGGCTCTGGGGCCAACGTCCTGACTTTC
TRBV9,-,TRBD2,TRBJ2-1,CASSVTAGQYSYNEQFF,TGTGCCAGCAGCGTTACAGCGGGGCAATACTCCTACAATGAGCAGTTCTTC
TRBV6-5,-,TRBD1,TRBJ1-5,CASSPGQGSQPQHF,TGTGCCAGCAGCCCGGGACAGGGAAGCCAGCCCCAGCATTTT
TRBV2,-,TRBD1,TRBJ1-1,CASSLTGGEHTEAFF,TGTGCCAGCAGTCTAACAGGGGGAGAACACACTGAAGCTTTCTTT
TRBV7-3,-,-,TRBJ1-1,CASSPRAGYTEAFF,TGTGCCAGCAGCCCGAGGGCGGGGTACACTGAAGCTTTCTTT
TRBV19,-,TRBD2,TRBJ2-1,CASGTSGGLSYNEQFF,TGTGCCAGTGGGACTAGCGGGGGGCTATCCTACAATGAGCAGTTCTTC
TRBV7-2,once,-,TRBJ2-7,CASSFGAHEQYF,TGTGCCAGCAGCTTTGGGGCCCACGAGCAGTACTTC
TRBV6-1,-,TRBD1,TRBJ1-2,CASSEGRGRLYGYTF,TGTGCCAGCAGTGAAGGCAGGGGGCGCTTATATGGCTACACCTTC
TRBV27,-,-,TRBJ2-2,CASSRQARNTGELFF,TGTGCCAGCAGTCGACAGGCTAGAAACACCGGGGAGCTGTTTTTT
TRBV11-1,-,TRBD2,TRBJ2-3,CASGTSVADTQYF,TGTGCCAGTGGGACTAGCGTGGCAGATACGCAGTATTTT
TRBV5-8,-,TRBD2,TRBJ2-1,CASSLLAGGYNEQFF,TGTGCCAGCAGCCTTCTCGCGGGGGGCTACAATGAGCAGTTCTTC
TRBV6-2/TRBV6-3,-,-,TRBJ2-7,CASSLTGQYEQYF,TGTGCCAGCAGTTTGACAGGACAATACGAGCAGTACTTC
TRBV19,-,-,TRBJ1-6,CASSLQGWNSPLHF,TGTGCCAGCAGCCTACAGGGTTGGAATTCACCCCTCCACTTT
TRBV6-2/TRBV6-3,once,-,TRBJ1-5,CASSQSRDQPQHF,TGTGCCAGCAGCCAGAGCAGGGATCAGCCCCAGCATTTT
TRBV19,few,-,TRBJ1-2,CATNQGTAGTGYTF,TGTGCCACCAATCAGGGCACAGCCGGTACTGGCTACACCTTC
TRBV27,once,-,TRBJ2-7,CASSPLSVASSYEQYF,TGTGCCAGCAGCCCTCTGTCGGTAGCCAGCTCCTACGAGCAGTACTTC
TRBV10-2,-,TRBD2,TRBJ2-2,CASRLGGGGTGELFF,TGCGCCAGCAGACTCGGGGGGGGTGGCACCGGGGAGCTGTTTTTT
TRBV3-1/TRBV3-2,-,TRBD1,TRBJ1-1,CASSPVSGTGGWNTEAFF,TGTGCCAGCAGCCCCGTCTCCGGGACAGGGGGCTGGAACACTGAAGCTTTCTTT
TRBV3-1/TRBV3-2,-,TRBD2,TRBJ2-5,CASNQAGLAGIKETQYF,TGTGCCAGCAACCAGGCAGGACTAGCGGGGATTAAAGAGACCCAGTACTTC
TRBV6-2/TRBV6-3,few,-,TRBJ1-2,CASSWGASGYTF,TGTGCCAGCAGCTGGGGCGCGAGTGGCTACACCTTC
TRBV5-5,-,-,TRBJ2-2,CASSLTGEVTGELFF,TGTGCCAGCAGCTTAACAGGGGAGGTAACCGGGGAGCTGTTTTTT
TRBV19,-,-,TRBJ2-6,CAKQGILPGANVLTF,TGTGCCAAGCAGGGTATCCTACCTGGGGCCAACGTCCTGACTTTC